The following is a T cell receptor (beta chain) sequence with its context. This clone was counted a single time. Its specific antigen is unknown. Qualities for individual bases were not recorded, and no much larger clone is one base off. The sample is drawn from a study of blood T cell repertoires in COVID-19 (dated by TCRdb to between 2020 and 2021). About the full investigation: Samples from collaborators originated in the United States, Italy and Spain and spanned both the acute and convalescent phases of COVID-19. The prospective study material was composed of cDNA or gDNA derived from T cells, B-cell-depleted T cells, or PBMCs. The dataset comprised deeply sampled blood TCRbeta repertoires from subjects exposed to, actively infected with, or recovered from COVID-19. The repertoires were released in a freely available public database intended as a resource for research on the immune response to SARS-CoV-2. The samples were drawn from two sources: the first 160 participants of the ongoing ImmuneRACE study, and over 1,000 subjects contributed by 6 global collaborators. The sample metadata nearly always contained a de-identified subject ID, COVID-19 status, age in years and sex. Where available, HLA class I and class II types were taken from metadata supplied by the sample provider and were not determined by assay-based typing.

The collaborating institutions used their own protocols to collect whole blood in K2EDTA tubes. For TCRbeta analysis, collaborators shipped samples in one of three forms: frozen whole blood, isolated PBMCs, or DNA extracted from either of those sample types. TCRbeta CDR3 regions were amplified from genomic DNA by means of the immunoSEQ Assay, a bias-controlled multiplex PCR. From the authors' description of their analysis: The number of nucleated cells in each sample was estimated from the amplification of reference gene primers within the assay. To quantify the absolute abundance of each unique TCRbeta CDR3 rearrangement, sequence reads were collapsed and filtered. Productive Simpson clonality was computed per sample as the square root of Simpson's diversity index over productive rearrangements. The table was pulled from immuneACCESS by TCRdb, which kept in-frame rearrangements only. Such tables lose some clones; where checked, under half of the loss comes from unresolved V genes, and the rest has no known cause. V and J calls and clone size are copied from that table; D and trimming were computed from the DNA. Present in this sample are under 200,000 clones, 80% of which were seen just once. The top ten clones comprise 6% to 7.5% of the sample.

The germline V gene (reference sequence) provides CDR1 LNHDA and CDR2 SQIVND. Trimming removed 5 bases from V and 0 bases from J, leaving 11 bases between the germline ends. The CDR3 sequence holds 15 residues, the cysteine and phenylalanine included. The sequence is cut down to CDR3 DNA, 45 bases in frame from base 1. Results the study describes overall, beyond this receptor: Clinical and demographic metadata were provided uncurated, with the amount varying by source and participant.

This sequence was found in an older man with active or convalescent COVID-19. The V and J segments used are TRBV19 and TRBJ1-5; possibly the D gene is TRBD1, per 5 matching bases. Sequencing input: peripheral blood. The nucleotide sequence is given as TGTGCCAGTAGTGTGGACAATAATAGCAATCAGCCCCAGCATTTT. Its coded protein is CASSVDNNSNQPQHF.